The present entry profiles one TCR beta chain with its context. What it binds is unknown. With autoimmune disease history or systemic immunosuppression, patients were excluded. Profiling relied on immunoSEQ multiplex PCR, and the TCRdb table lists in-frame clones only, not all of them. In the table there are 74,000 or so clones, 85% to 90% of which are singletons. This entry belongs to a study of OX40 agonist ivuxolimab in advanced cancers. Turning to the study itself: Allowance was made for prior anti-PD-1, anti-PD-L1 or anti-CTLA-4 therapy, and about 40% had some. Partial responses occurred in Three dose-escalation patients, one with hepatocellular carcinoma and two with cutaneous melanoma. Study findings and constraints: Mean expanded clone counts were higher in CD8+ than CD4+ T cells.

The CDR3 runs to 14 residues. Germline values: CDR1 SGDLS, CDR2 YYNGEE. Deletions cut 0 bases from V and 4 bases from J, with 9 bases between. The input for sequencing was CD4+ or CD8+ T cells sorted from blood, taken in a trial of the OX40 agonist ivuxolimab. This TCR was sampled from an adult with an advanced solid tumor such as melanoma, head and neck, liver or kidney cancer. V and J are TRBV9 and TRBJ2-3; no definite D call. The CDR3 sequence is CASSVAPSADTQYF. The CDR3 DNA reads as TGTGCCAGCAGCGTAGCCCCGTCGGCAGATACGCAGTATTTT.